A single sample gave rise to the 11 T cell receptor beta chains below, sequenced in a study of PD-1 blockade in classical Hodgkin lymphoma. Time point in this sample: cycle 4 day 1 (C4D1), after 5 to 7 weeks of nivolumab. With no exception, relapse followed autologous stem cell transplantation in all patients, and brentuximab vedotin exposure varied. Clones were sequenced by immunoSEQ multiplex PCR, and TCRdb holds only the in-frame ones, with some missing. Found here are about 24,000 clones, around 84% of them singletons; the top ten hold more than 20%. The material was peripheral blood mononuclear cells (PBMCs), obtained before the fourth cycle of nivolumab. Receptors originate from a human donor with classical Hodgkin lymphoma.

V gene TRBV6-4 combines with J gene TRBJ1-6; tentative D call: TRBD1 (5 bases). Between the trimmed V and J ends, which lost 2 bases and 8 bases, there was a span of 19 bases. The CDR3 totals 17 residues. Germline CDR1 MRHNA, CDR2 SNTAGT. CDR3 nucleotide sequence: TGTGCCAGCAGTGACGCCCGGCAGCCCCGAGGGGATTCACCCCTCCACTTT. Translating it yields CASSDARQPRGDSPLHF.

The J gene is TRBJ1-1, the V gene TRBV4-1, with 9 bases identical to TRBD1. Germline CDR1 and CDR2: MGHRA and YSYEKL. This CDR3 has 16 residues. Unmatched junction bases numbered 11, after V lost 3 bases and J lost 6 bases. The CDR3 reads CASSQSGTGILAEAFF. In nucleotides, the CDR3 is TGCGCCAGCAGCCAGTCCGGGACAGGGATTTTGGCTGAAGCTTTCTTT.

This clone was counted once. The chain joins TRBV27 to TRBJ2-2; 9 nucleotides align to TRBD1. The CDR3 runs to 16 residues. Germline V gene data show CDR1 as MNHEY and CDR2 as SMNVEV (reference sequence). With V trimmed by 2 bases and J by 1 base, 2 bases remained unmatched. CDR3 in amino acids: CASSLGTGRNTGELFF. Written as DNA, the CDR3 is TGTGCCAGCAGTTTAGGGACAGGGAGGAACACCGGGGAGCTGTTTTTT.

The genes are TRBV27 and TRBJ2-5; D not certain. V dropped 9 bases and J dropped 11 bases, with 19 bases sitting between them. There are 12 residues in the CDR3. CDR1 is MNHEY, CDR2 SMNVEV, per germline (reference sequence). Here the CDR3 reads CASSSELREQYF. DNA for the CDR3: TGTGCCAGTAGCTCGGAGTTAAGAGAGCAGTACTTC.

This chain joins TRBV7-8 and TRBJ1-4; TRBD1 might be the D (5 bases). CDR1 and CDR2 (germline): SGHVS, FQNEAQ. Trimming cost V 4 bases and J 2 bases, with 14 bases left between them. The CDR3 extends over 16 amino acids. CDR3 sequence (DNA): TGTGCCAGCAGCTCGGAAGGGACTCGTACTAATGAAAAACTGTTTTTT. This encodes CASSSEGTRTNEKLFF.

The DNA of the CDR3 is TGTGCCTGGACGACAGGGACCCTGGAAAAACTGTTTTTT. Translating gives CAWTTGTLEKLFF. V is TRBV30 and J is TRBJ1-4, with 7 positions matching TRBD1. The CDR3 has 13 residues. Per the germline V gene, CDR1 is GTSNPN and CDR2 is SVGIG (reference sequence). Unmatched junction bases numbered 7, after V lost 4 bases and J lost 8 bases.

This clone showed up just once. For the CDR3, the DNA is TGTGCCAGCTCACTCAACCCTAAGACAGGGGGTTCGAACACTGAAGCTTTCTTT. Protein: CASSLNPKTGGSNTEAFF. The chain recombines TRBV18 with TRBJ1-1; 9 bases agree with TRBD1. Looked up from germline, CDR1 is KGHSH and CDR2 is LQKENI. The CDR3 spans 18 residues. V shed 4 bases and J 1 base; nucleotides not matched to a gene: 13.

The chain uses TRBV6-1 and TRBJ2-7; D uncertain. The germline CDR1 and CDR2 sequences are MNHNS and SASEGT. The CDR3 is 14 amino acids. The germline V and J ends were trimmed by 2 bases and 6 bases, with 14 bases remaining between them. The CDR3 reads CASSELPHSSEQYF. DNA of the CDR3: TGTGCCAGCAGTGAATTGCCCCATTCTTCCGAGCAGTACTTC.

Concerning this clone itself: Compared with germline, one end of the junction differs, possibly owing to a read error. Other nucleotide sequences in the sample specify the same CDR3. The CDR3 bases are TGCGCCTGGGAAAGGGCCAAAAACATTCAGTACTTC. It is translated as CAWERAKNIQYF. The V call is TRBV30, the J call TRBJ2-4; D unclear. The CDR3 extends over 12 amino acids. The germline V gene has CDR1 GTSNPN and CDR2 SVGIG (reference sequence).

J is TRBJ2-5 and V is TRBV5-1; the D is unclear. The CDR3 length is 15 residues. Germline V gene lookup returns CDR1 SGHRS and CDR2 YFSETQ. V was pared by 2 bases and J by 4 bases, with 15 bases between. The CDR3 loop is CASSLSPSVPETQYF. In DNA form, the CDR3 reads TGCGCCAGCAGCTTATCCCCCAGCGTACCAGAGACCCAGTACTTC.

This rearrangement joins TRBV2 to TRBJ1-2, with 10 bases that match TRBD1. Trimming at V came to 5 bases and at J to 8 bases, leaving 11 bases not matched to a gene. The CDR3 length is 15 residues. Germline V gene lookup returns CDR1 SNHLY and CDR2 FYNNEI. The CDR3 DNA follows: TGTGCCAGCAGTCGGGACAGGGGCTCGAAGGAAGGCTACACCTTC. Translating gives CASSRDRGSKEGYTF.